The clone carrying this TCR beta chain was seen a few times. MiXCR was run by TCRdb on the 5' RACE reads, yielding one entry per CDR3 protein. The sample includes hundreds of thousands of distinct CDR3 sequences, approximately 13% of them seen just once. CDR3 size: 13 residues. The V and J ends lost 3 bases and 2 bases respectively, with 8 bases between them. Germline V gene sequence: CDR1 SGHTA, CDR2 FQGNSA. The data belong to a study of T cells after yellow fever vaccination. The J gene is TRBJ2-7, the V gene TRBV7-2; D remains ambiguous. The source of this sequence is a young man who received the YFV17D yellow fever vaccine. The specimen was PBMCs, collected on the day of the yellow fever booster vaccination. This CDR3 reads CASSLATTYEQYF. As DNA, the CDR3 is TGTGCCAGCAGCTTGGCGACAACCTACGAGCAGTACTTC.